What follows describes a single TCR beta chain. The CDR3 contains 18 residues. Trimming removed 1 base from V and 0 bases from J, with 16 bases in between. In germline, CDR1 is LGHNT, CDR2 FRNRAP. This specimen comes from a study of blood T cell repertoires in COVID-19. Across the study: There were acute and convalescent COVID-19 samples, and they came from the United States, Italy and Spain. The analysed material was cDNA or gDNA that came from T cells, B-cell-depleted T cells, or PBMCs.

In the original processing: Estimated nucleated cell counts came from reference gene primer amplification. Sequencing used immunoSEQ multiplex PCR; TCRdb keeps in-frame clones, though not all of them. Clone size and the V and J calls come from that table; the DNA yielded D and trimming. The sample has fewer than 250,000 clones; about 82% are singletons. The sequenced sample consisted of PBMCs or T cells enriched from blood (not recorded which). The chain joins TRBV12-5 to TRBJ2-1; D is possibly TRBD2 (6 bases). This sequence originates from a woman aged 45-60 years who had recovered from COVID-19. The DNA for the CDR3 is TGTGCTAGTGGTTTGGCGGTGGGGGGACCAAGCTCCTACAATGAGCAGTTCTTC. Protein product: CASGLAVGGPSSYNEQFF.